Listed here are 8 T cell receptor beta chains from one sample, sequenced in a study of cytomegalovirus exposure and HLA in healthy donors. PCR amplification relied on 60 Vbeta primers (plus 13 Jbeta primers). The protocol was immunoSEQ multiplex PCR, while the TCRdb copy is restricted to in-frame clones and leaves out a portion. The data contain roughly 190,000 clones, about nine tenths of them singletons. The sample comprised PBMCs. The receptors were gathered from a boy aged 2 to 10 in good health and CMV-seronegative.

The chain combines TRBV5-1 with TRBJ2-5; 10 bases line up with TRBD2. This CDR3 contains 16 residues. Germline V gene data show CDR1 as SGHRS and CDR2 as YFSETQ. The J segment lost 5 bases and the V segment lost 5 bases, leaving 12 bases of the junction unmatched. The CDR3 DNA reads TGCGCCAGCAGTCGTTCCCTAGCGGGAGCCAGTGAGACCCAGTACTTC. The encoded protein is CASSRSLAGASETQYF.

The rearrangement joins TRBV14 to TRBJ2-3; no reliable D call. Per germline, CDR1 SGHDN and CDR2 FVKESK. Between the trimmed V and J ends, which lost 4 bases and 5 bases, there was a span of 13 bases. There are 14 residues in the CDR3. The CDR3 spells CASSPPSRGDTQYF. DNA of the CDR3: TGTGCCAGCAGCCCACCCTCCCGCGGAGATACGCAGTATTTT.

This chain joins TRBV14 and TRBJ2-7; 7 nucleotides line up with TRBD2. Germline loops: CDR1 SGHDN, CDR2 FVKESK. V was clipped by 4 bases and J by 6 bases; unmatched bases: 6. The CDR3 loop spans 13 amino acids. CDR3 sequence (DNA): TGTGCCAGCAGCCTCGGACTAGTGGGCGAGCAGTACTTC. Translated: CASSLGLVGEQYF.

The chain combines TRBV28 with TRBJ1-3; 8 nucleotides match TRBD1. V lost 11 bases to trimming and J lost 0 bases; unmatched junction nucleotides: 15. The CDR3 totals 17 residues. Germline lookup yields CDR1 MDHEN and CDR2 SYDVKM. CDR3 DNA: TGTGCCTGCTCTCCGCACCAGGGACAGGTCTCTGGAAACACCATATATTTT. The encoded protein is CACSPHQGQVSGNTIYF.

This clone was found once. The CDR3 region has the DNA TGTGCCAGTAGGGCGGCGCACCGGTTCACAGATACGCAGTATTTT. Translation: CASRAAHRFTDTQYF. V usage is TRBV19 and J usage is TRBJ2-3; D gene ambiguous. Germline assignment: CDR1 LNHDA and CDR2 SQIVND (reference sequence). CDR3 length equals 15 residues. V lost 6 bases and J 2 bases, leaving 15 bases between the germline ends.

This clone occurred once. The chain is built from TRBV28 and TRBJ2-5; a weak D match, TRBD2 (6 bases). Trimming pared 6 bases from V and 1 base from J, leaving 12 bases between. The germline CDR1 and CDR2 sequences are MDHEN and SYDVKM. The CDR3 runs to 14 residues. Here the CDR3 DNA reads TGTGCCAGCAGCTTCCAGGGAGGCCAAGAGACCCAGTACTTC. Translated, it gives CASSFQGGQETQYF.

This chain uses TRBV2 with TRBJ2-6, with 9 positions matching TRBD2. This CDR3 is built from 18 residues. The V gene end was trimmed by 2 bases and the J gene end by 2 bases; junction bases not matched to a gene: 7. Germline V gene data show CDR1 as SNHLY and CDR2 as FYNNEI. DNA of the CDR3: TGTGCCAGCAGTGAATATGGTAGCGGGGGCGCTGGGGCCAACGTCCTGACTTTC. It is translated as CASSEYGSGGAGANVLTF.

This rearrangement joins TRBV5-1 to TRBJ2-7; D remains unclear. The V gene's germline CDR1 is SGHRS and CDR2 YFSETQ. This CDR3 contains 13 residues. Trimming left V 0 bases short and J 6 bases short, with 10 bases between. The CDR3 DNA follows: TGCGCCAGCAGCTTGGCCTCAGGCCCCGAGCAGTACTTC. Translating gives CASSLASGPEQYF.